This T cell receptor beta chain appears in the sequencing data of a study of cytotoxic CD8 clonotypes in ibrutinib-treated CLL (dated by TCRdb to about 2021). For the wider study: In this cohort, 15 or so patients were treatment-naive and approximately twelve were relapsed/refractory, while approximately 18 had unmutated IGHV. Partial responses were observed in 24 patients and complete responses in 2; after a median follow-up of around 68 months, remission was maintained in roughly 14 patients and progression was observed in approximately 12. Response samples were obtained after a median of approximately twelve months of treatment, with a range of about 6 to 36 months. On average, each sample yielded about 250,000 productive templates and about 100,000 productive rearrangements. Longitudinal samples were obtainable from about 30% of the roughly 86 participants in the trial. Cryopreserved peripheral blood mononuclear cells were obtained prior to treatment, at the time of response, and at either disease progression or sustained remission. Every sample from remission and from progressive disease was obtained while the patients were still on ibrutinib. Study-wide findings and limitations: Public clonotypes were rare and either shrank or stayed stable during treatment, and the rise in clonality at ibrutinib response reflected expansion of private clonotypes. Baseline clonality exceeded that of age-matched healthy donors and correlated strongly with circulating CD8+ T-cell counts. An increase in clonality was observed at ibrutinib response, with clonality remaining stable during sustained remission and falling back toward baseline at progression. Sampling times were not matched between patients in sustained remission and patients whose disease was progressing, and lymph node repertoires were not examined.

CDR1 SGHTA and CDR2 FQGNSA were looked up in the germline V gene. The germline ends are 15 bases apart after V is trimmed by 7 bases and J by 0 bases. Reading from cysteine to phenylalanine, the CDR3 counts 15 amino acids. Kept here is only the CDR3 DNA, which spans 45 bases and is read in frame from base 1. The label giving this sample's time point can be read as: 20 to 25 months on ibrutinib. For TCR beta library preparation, 1.5 to 2 micrograms of genomic DNA were isolated from cryopreserved PBMCs. Longitudinal blood samples from CLL patients receiving ibrutinib monotherapy were subjected to high-throughput TCR beta sequencing. The patients took part in an open-label, single-center phase 2 trial of ibrutinib monotherapy. Each clonotype received, on average, about 9.7x coverage in deep resolution sequencing performed on a MiSeq, where the target depth lay between 1 in 1 million and 1 in 200,000 T cells. The immunoSEQ hsTCRB Kit was used to generate TCR beta libraries. In the paper's pipeline: Data were analyzed with ImmunoSEQ Data Assistant and ImmunoSEQ Analyzer, with V, D and J genes assigned per IMGT definitions. Clonality, with values ranging from 0 to 1, was calculated as one minus the normalized Shannon entropy of productive rearrangement frequencies. Only overrepresented clonotypes making up at least 0.05% of each patient's repertoire were included in the public clonotype analysis. About twelve repertoires from age-matched healthy donors, obtained from immuneACCESS, served as clonality controls. The table comes from immuneACCESS by way of TCRdb, which keeps in-frame sequences with V and J called. Part of the clones is missing from these tables; in studies checked, under half for an unresolved V gene and the rest for unknown reasons. The V and J calls and clone size come from that table; D and trimming were worked out from the DNA. Within this sample are fewer than 200,000 clones, with roughly four fifths of them counted one time only. About 5% of the sample goes to the ten largest clones.

With regard to this clone: Its antigen remains unidentified. No clone much larger than this one lies a single base away; base qualities are absent.

The receptor was derived from a human donor with chronic lymphocytic leukemia. The sequence links TRBV7-2 to TRBJ1-1, with the D gene not clear enough to name. The specimen comprised PBMCs, sampled after 24 months of ibrutinib treatment. The CDR3 region has the sequence CASTYAGPMNTEAFF. The sequenced DNA is TGTGCCAGCACCTACGCCGGACCCATGAACACTGAAGCTTTCTTT.